Below are 21 T cell receptor beta chains sequenced from a single sample in a study of graft-versus-host responses after intestinal transplantation. Lymphocytes (intraepithelial and lamina propria) were released by processing the graft tissue. TCRdb keeps only in-frame clones here, not all; method: immunoSEQ multiplex PCR. The table shows about 60,000 clones, with roughly nine tenths occurring only once. The material sequenced was ileum tissue, taken roughly 390 days after transplant. Receptors originate from a human patient who received an intestinal transplant, so some T cells may come from the graft donor.

The gene calls are TRBV11-2 and TRBJ2-1; 8 nucleotides match TRBD1. The CDR3 totals 15 residues. Germline V gene data show CDR1 as SGHAT and CDR2 as FQNNGV. After removal of 3 bases from V and 8 bases from J, the junction contained 9 bases not matched to a gene. The CDR3 loop reads CASSLAVTGVYEQFF. The DNA of the CDR3 is TGTGCCAGCAGCTTGGCCGTGACAGGGGTGTATGAGCAGTTCTTC.

This sequence joins TRBV28 and TRBJ2-7; 10 bases line up with TRBD1. Trimming cost V 6 bases and J 4 bases; bases outside gene matches: 9. The length of the CDR3 is 15 residues. Germline assignment: CDR1 MDHEN and CDR2 SYDVKM. CDR3 sequence: CASSVTGQGRYEQYF. As DNA, the CDR3 is TGTGCCAGCAGCGTGACGGGACAGGGGAGGTACGAGCAGTACTTC.

This clone appeared a single time. V is TRBV12-1 and J is TRBJ1-5. TRBV12-1 is a pseudogene. CDR3 length: 14 amino acids. Here the CDR3 DNA reads TGTGCCAGCAGCTTTGCCCGTCTGGGGCAGCCCCAGCATTTT. Protein sequence: CASSFARLGQPQHF.

The V call is TRBV19, the J call TRBJ1-1; TRBD1 aligns across 7 bases. The CDR3 is 15 residues long. Germline V lookup: CDR1 LNHDA, CDR2 SQIVND (reference sequence). Trimming cost V 3 bases and J 6 bases; bases outside gene matches: 10. The CDR3 DNA follows: TGTGCCAGTAGTATGAGGCAGGGGGTAGGGTCTGAAGCTTTCTTT. This codes for CASSMRQGVGSEAFF. Variable domain in full (rest from reference TRBV19 and TRBJ1-1): DGGITQSPKYLFRKEGQNVTLSCEQNLNHDAMYWYRQDPGQGLRLIYYSQIVNDFQKGDIAEGYSVSREKKESFPLTVTSAQKNPTAFYLCASSMRQGVGSEAFFGQGTRLTVV.

For this clone: The final CDR3 position lacks the conserved phenylalanine or tryptophan, pointing to a likely read error. The V call is TRBV5-1, the J call TRBJ1-5; D is unclear. The CDR3 runs 14 residues. CDR1 SGHRS and CDR2 YFSETQ come from the germline V gene. The CDR3: CASSLAHGNQPQHL. CDR3 nucleotide sequence: TGTGCCAGCAGCTTGGCCCATGGCAATCAGCCCCAGCATCTT.

This clone appeared once. The chain couples TRBV9 to TRBJ2-1; TRBD2 matches at 9 bases. The CDR3 length is 15 residues. Germline-derived CDR1 and CDR2 are SGDLS and YYNGEE. V was pared by 0 bases and J by 5 bases, with 3 bases of the junction left unmatched. The CDR3 DNA reads as TGTGCCAGCAGCGTAGATAGCGGGAGAGACAATGAGCAGTTCTTC. It is translated as CASSVDSGRDNEQFF.

The chain has TRBV7-8 and TRBJ2-1; 9 nucleotides agree with TRBD1. Germline V CDR1 and CDR2: SGHVS, FQNEAQ. With V trimmed by 6 bases and J by 7 bases, 7 bases remained unmatched. CDR3 size: 14 residues. The CDR3 here is CASSPRDRVNEQFF. Written as DNA, the CDR3 is TGTGCCAGCAGTCCGCGGGACAGGGTAAATGAGCAGTTCTTC.

V and J are TRBV27 and TRBJ1-3; D gene unclear. The CDR3 spans 13 residues. Trimming cost V 8 bases and J 4 bases, with 12 bases left between them. Per the germline V gene, CDR1 is MNHEY and CDR2 is SMNVEV (reference sequence). In nucleotides, the CDR3 is TGTGCCAGCCCATGGGTTCGCGGAAACACCATATATTTT. Protein product: CASPWVRGNTIYF.

This clone was observed a single time. The V gene is TRBV11-2, the J gene TRBJ1-6; the D gene is possibly TRBD1 (5 bases). This CDR3 comprises 14 residues. V was pared by 6 bases and J by 13 bases, with 19 bases between. CDR1 and CDR2 (germline): SGHAT, FQNNGV. CDR3 coding DNA: TGTGCCAGCAGGAGACAGTCCCACTATGTCCCCCTCCACTTT. Amino acids: CASRRQSHYVPLHF.

With respect to this clone: The germline gene is not matched at one end of the junction; a read error may be the cause. This chain links TRBV7-7 with TRBJ2-7; 7 bases are a match to TRBD1. CDR1 is SSHAT, CDR2 FNYEAQ, per germline (reference sequence). This CDR3 has 15 amino acids. The CDR3 DNA is TGTGCTAGCAGCTTAGGGACAGCTCTTTCCTACGAGCAGTACTTC. Amino acids: CASSLGTALSYEQYF.

The chain is built from TRBV19 and TRBJ1-3, with D tentatively TRBD1 (5 bases). Trimming took off 3 bases at V and 0 bases at J, with 6 bases between the two ends. From germline, CDR1 is LNHDA and CDR2 SQIVND (reference sequence). This CDR3 contains 14 residues. CDR3 coding DNA: TGTGCCAGTAGTATCGGACACTCTGGAAACACCATATATTTT. This sequence encodes CASSIGHSGNTIYF.

The genes are TRBV6-5 and TRBJ2-7; D is unclear. Per the germline V gene, CDR1 is MNHEY and CDR2 is SVGAGI. V lost 2 bases to trimming and J lost 3 bases, with 14 bases between them. This CDR3 is 15 amino acids long. The CDR3 DNA reads TGTGCCAGCAGTTACCCCCCAGGCCAATACTACGAGCAGTACTTC. Amino acid sequence: CASSYPPGQYYEQYF.

The rearrangement joins TRBV21-1 to TRBJ2-7; no check of the table's D call, TRBD2, against the DNA was made. TRBV21-1 has pseudogene status. The CDR3 covers 16 residues. CDR3 sequence reads: CASSKKKGLTSYEQYF. In DNA, the CDR3 is TGTGCCAGCAGCAAAAAAAAGGGACTGACCTCCTACGAGCAGTACTTC.

Only one count was recorded for this clone. The V gene is TRBV6-5, the J gene TRBJ1-3; D is uncertain. The CDR3 is 12 amino acids. The V gene's germline CDR1 is MNHEY and CDR2 SVGAGI. V was pared by 2 bases and J by 6 bases, with 5 bases between. CDR3 in amino acids: CASSYRSNTIYF. The CDR3 bases are TGTGCCAGCAGTTACAGGTCAAACACCATATATTTT.

This clone was detected only once. V and J are TRBV15 and TRBJ2-5; D unresolved. The V and J ends lost 1 base and 1 base respectively, with 10 bases between them. The length of the CDR3 is 15 residues. CDR1 is LNHNV and CDR2 is YYDKDF in the germline V gene (reference sequence). The CDR3, as DNA: TGTGCCACCAGCAGAGGAGCACTCCTCCAAGAGACCCAGTACTTC. The encoded protein is CATSRGALLQETQYF. The full variable domain, completed using reference TRBV15 and TRBJ2-5, is DAMVIQNPRYQVTQFGKPVTLSCSQTLNHNVMYWYQQKSSQAPKLLFHYYDKDFNNEADTPDNFQSRRPNTSFCFLDIRSPGLGDTAMYLCATSRGALLQETQYFGPGTRLLVL.

This chain uses TRBV9 with TRBJ2-3; 9 bases fit TRBD2. V was pared by 2 bases and J by 3 bases, with 13 bases of the junction left unmatched. CDR1 is SGDLS and CDR2 is YYNGEE in the germline V gene. This CDR3 spans 18 amino acids. The CDR3 DNA sequence: TGTGCCAGCAGCGTTTCTTGGCTAGCGGGAATCGGAACAGATACGCAGTATTTT. This encodes CASSVSWLAGIGTDTQYF.

The chain is built from TRBV6-1 and TRBJ2-4, with 8 bases lining up with TRBD1. Germline V gene lookup returns CDR1 MNHNS and CDR2 SASEGT. The CDR3 length is 14 residues. With V trimmed by 4 bases and J by 4 bases, 3 bases remained unmatched. The CDR3 loop is CASSVTGGKNIQYF. CDR3 DNA: TGTGCCAGCAGTGTCACAGGGGGGAAAAACATTCAGTACTTC.

This chain connects TRBV29-1 to TRBJ1-1; D perhaps matches TRBD1 (5 bases). CDR1 is SQVTM and CDR2 is ANQGSEA in the germline V gene. The CDR3 runs to 12 residues. Deletions cut 5 bases from V and 4 bases from J, with 11 bases between. CDR3 amino acids: CSVSWGATEAFF. DNA for the CDR3: TGCAGCGTTAGCTGGGGCGCCACTGAAGCTTTCTTT.

This clone has only one observation. The chain has TRBV7-2 and TRBJ2-3, with D unresolved. Trimming pared 3 bases from V and 5 bases from J, leaving 6 bases between. The CDR3 is 12 amino acids. CDR1 and CDR2 (germline): SGHTA, FQGNSA. CDR3 in DNA: TGTGCCAGCAGCTTGTTTAGAGATACGCAGTATTTT. Encoded protein: CASSLFRDTQYF.

The rearrangement joins TRBV5-4 to TRBJ2-7; 7 bases align to TRBD1. The CDR3 loop spans 15 amino acids. The V gene's germline CDR1 is SGHNT and CDR2 YYREEE (reference sequence). Unmatched junction bases numbered 12, after V lost 3 bases and J lost 6 bases. CDR3 in DNA: TGTGCCAGCAGCTCAATTGGACAGGAGTACCGCGAGCAGTACTTC. It specifies CASSSIGQEYREQYF.

J is TRBJ2-7 and V is TRBV11-2, with 7 positions matching TRBD1. With 4 bases clipped from V and 5 bases from J, the junction kept 8 bases outside the gene matches. The CDR3 length is 14 residues. Germline V gene lookup returns CDR1 SGHAT and CDR2 FQNNGV. DNA for the CDR3: TGTGCCAGCAGCTATAGACAGGGAATGGACGAGCAGTACTTC. It is translated as CASSYRQGMDEQYF.